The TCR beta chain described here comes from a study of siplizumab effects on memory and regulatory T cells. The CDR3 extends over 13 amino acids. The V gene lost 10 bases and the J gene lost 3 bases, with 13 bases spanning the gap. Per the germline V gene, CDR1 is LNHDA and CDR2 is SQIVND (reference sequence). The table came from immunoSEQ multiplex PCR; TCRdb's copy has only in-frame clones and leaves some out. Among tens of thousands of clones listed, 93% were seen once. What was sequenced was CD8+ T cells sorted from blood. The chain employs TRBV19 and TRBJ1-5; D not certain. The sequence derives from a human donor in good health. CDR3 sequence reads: CATSSDLNQPQHF. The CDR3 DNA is TGTGCCACCTCGTCAGACCTCAATCAGCCCCAGCATTTT. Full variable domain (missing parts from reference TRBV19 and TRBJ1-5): DGGITQSPKYLFRKEGQNVTLSCEQNLNHDAMYWYRQDPGQGLRLIYYSQIVNDFQKGDIAEGYSVSREKKESFPLTVTSAQKNPTAFYLCATSSDLNQPQHFGDGTRLSIL.